The 27 T cell receptor beta chains given below trace back to one sample, sequenced in a study of cytomegalovirus exposure and HLA in healthy donors. The study ran its PCR with 60 Vbeta and 13 Jbeta primers. Produced via immunoSEQ multiplex PCR; TCRdb's table is partial and in-frame only. The sample comprises some 98,000 clones, around 70% of which are singletons, and around 2.3% rests with the top ten. The sequencing input was PBMCs. Receptors originate from a man in his fifties or sixties in good health and CMV-seronegative.

The genes are TRBV6-1 and TRBJ1-5; D is unresolved. Trimming cost V 2 bases and J 1 base, with 12 bases left between them. Germline CDR1 and CDR2: MNHNS and SASEGT. This CDR3 region has 16 residues. The CDR3 region is CASSEWVRKSNQPQHF. CDR3 sequence (DNA): TGTGCCAGCAGTGAATGGGTCAGGAAGAGCAATCAGCCCCAGCATTTT.

The rearrangement uses TRBV29-1 and TRBJ2-7, with 10 bases that match TRBD2. CDR3 length equals 15 residues. The germline CDR1 and CDR2 sequences are SQVTM and ANQGSEA. V shed 5 bases and J 3 bases; nucleotides not matched to a gene: 10. This CDR3 reads CSVFSGLAGDYEQYF. CDR3 nucleotides: TGCAGCGTTTTCTCGGGGCTAGCGGGGGACTACGAGCAGTACTTC.

The J gene is TRBJ2-7, the V gene TRBV29-1; 10 positions agree with TRBD2. The germline gives CDR1 SQVTM, CDR2 ANQGSEA. After removal of 4 bases from V and 7 bases from J, the junction contained 10 bases not matched to a gene. The CDR3 sequence is 14 residues long. The CDR3, as DNA: TGCAGCGTTGGGTCTAGCGGGAGAGTGAGGGAGCAGTACTTC. Translation gives CSVGSSGRVREQYF.

The rearrangement joins TRBV18 to TRBJ2-7; D not resolved. Germline V CDR1 and CDR2: KGHSH, LQKENI. The ends were cut back, 3 bases at V and 0 bases at J, with 3 bases in the middle. This CDR3 is 12 amino acids long. The CDR3 sequence is CASSPASYEQYF. DNA for the CDR3: TGTGCCAGCTCACCGGCCTCCTACGAGCAGTACTTC.

The CDR3: CASSPDGGGTYNEQFF. The CDR3 DNA reads as TGCGCCAGCAGCCCTGATGGGGGAGGGACCTACAATGAGCAGTTCTTC. The rearrangement links TRBV5-1 to TRBJ2-1, with 7 bases fitting TRBD2. The CDR3 runs to 16 residues. Germline assignment: CDR1 SGHRS and CDR2 YFSETQ. V dropped 4 bases and J dropped 2; count of bases not matched to a gene: 9.

This clone came up a few times. This rearrangement joins TRBV10-3 to TRBJ1-2; D is unclear. The CDR3 is 12 residues long. The ends were cut back, 2 bases at V and 2 bases at J, with 3 bases in the middle. CDR1 is ENHRY, CDR2 SYGVKD, per germline. The DNA for the CDR3 is TGTGCCATCAGTGAGGAGAACTATGGCTACACCTTC. Its translation is CAISEENYGYTF.

The chain employs TRBV5-4 and TRBJ2-7; D is unresolved. Germline loops: CDR1 SGHNT, CDR2 YYREEE (reference sequence). CDR3 length: 13 amino acids. The germline V and J ends were trimmed by 2 bases and 3 bases, with 9 bases remaining between them. The CDR3 region has the DNA TGTGCCAGCAGCTTCGGCGGAGACTACGAGCAGTACTTC. This translates into CASSFGGDYEQYF.

This chain uses TRBV5-1 with TRBJ1-1; 7 bases are shared with TRBD1. Germline CDR1 is SGHRS and CDR2 is YFSETQ. The CDR3 is 15 residues long. With V trimmed by 2 bases and J by 1 base, 5 bases remained unmatched. CDR3 loop: CASSFDRGPNTEAFF. The CDR3 coding sequence is TGCGCCAGCAGCTTTGATAGGGGGCCGAACACTGAAGCTTTCTTT. Drawing the rest from reference TRBV5-1 and TRBJ1-1, the complete variable domain is KAGVTQTPRYLIKTRGQQVTLSCSPISGHRSVSWYQQTPGQGLQFLFEYFSETQRNKGNFPGRFSGRQFSNSRSEMNVSTLELGDSALYLCASSFDRGPNTEAFFGQGTRLTVV.

The rearrangement uses TRBV7-9 and TRBJ1-2; D not certain. CDR1 and CDR2 (germline): SEHNR, FQNEAQ (reference sequence). The ends were cut back, 6 bases at V and 4 bases at J, with 15 bases in the middle. This CDR3 is built from 14 residues. CDR3 nucleotide sequence: TGTGCCAGCAGTTTGTCAGGTCTACTCTATGGCTACACCTTC. It translates to CASSLSGLLYGYTF. The full variable domain, its missing parts supplied by reference TRBV7-9 and TRBJ1-2, is DTGVSQNPRHKITKRGQNVTFRCDPISEHNRLYWYRQTLGQGPEFLTYFQNEAQLEKSRLLSDRFSAERPKGSFSTLEIQRTEQGDSAMYLCASSLSGLLYGYTFGSGTRLTVV.

This clone has only a few counts. A junction end diverges from the germline sequence, so it may reflect a read error. The rearrangement uses TRBV7-9 and TRBJ1-4, with a tentative D call TRBD1 (6 bases). CDR1 and CDR2 (germline): SEHNR, FQNEAQ (reference sequence). The CDR3 length is 13 residues. DNA of the CDR3: TGTTCCAGCAGCGGACAGATCCCGGAAAAACTGTTTTTT. As protein: CSSSGQIPEKLFF. The complete variable domain, with remaining parts taken from reference TRBV7-9 and TRBJ1-4, reads DTGVSQNPRHKITKRGQNVTFRCDPISEHNRLYWYRQTLGQGPEFLTYFQNEAQLEKSRLLSDRFSAERPKGSFSTLEIQRTEQGDSAMYLCSSSGQIPEKLFFGSGTQLSVL.

This clone was picked up a small number of times. The chain is built from TRBV5-4 and TRBJ2-1, with 9 bases matching TRBD1. Germline-derived CDR1 and CDR2 are SGHNT and YYREEE (reference sequence). The junction had 3 bases not matched to a gene; V was cut back by 4 bases and J by 1 base. The CDR3 runs to 15 residues. CDR3 nucleotides: TGTGCCAGCAGCAAGACAGGGGGTTCCTACAATGAGCAGTTCTTC. Its translation is CASSKTGGSYNEQFF.

The gene calls are TRBV7-9 and TRBJ1-6; TRBD1 matches at 7 bases. This CDR3 comprises 13 residues. The germline V gene has CDR1 SEHNR and CDR2 FQNEAQ (reference sequence). Losses at the gene ends were 11 bases for V and 5 bases for J; bases not matched to a gene: 6. The CDR3 is CAGKTGDNSPLHF. CDR3 DNA: TGTGCCGGCAAAACAGGGGATAATTCACCCCTCCACTTT.

The gene calls are TRBV5-1 and TRBJ1-4; D may be TRBD1 (6 bases). The CDR3 contains 15 residues. Germline assignment: CDR1 SGHRS and CDR2 YFSETQ. V lost 3 bases to trimming and J lost 12 bases, with 21 bases between them. This chain's CDR3 is CASSWTATSMGELFF. The CDR3 DNA sequence: TGCGCCAGCAGCTGGACAGCAACTTCAATGGGGGAACTGTTTTTT.

The V and J genes are TRBV4-2 and TRBJ2-1, with 10 bases that match TRBD2. This CDR3 has 16 residues. Germline V CDR1 and CDR2: LGHNA, YNFKEQ. Losses at the gene ends were 1 base for V and 8 bases for J; bases not matched to a gene: 8. CDR3 bases: TGTGCCAGCAGCCAAGCTGGAAGCGGGAGGGTCGATGAGCAGTTCTTC. It is translated as CASSQAGSGRVDEQFF.

This clone was counted between two and nine times. V usage is TRBV7-6 and J usage is TRBJ2-3; possible D gene TRBD1, 7 bases. The CDR3 is 15 amino acids. Trimming removed 2 bases at V and 6 bases at J, with 15 bases between. Germline V lookup: CDR1 SGHVS, CDR2 FNYEAQ. The CDR3 reads CASSLLSGGLDTQYF. The CDR3 DNA reads TGTGCCAGCAGCTTATTGTCAGGGGGGTTGGATACGCAGTATTTT.

The rearrangement links TRBV28 to TRBJ1-2, with D uncertain. Germline CDR1 reads MDHEN; CDR2 reads SYDVKM. The CDR3 has 12 residues. Trimming took off 6 bases at V and 2 bases at J, with 7 bases between the two ends. CDR3 sequence (DNA): TGTGCCAGCAGGCCCCTAAACTATGGCTACACCTTC. Amino acids: CASRPLNYGYTF.

V is TRBV7-2 and J is TRBJ2-3, with 12 bases aligning to TRBD2. Germline V gives CDR1 SGHTA, CDR2 FQGNSA. The CDR3 spans 18 residues. V shed 3 bases and J 0 bases; nucleotides not matched to a gene: 7. This chain's CDR3 is CASSFQTSGGLSTDTQYF. CDR3 coding DNA: TGTGCCAGCAGCTTCCAGACTAGCGGGGGCCTCAGCACAGATACGCAGTATTTT.

This chain links TRBV5-1 with TRBJ1-1; weak D call: TRBD1 (5 bases). Looked up from germline, CDR1 is SGHRS and CDR2 is YFSETQ. This CDR3 region has 13 residues. Trimming stripped 4 bases from V and 3 bases from J, with 10 bases between. The chain's CDR3 is CASSVGGYTEAFF. The CDR3 nucleotides read TGCGCCAGCAGCGTCGGGGGTTACACTGAAGCTTTCTTT.

The CDR3 reads CASIDRARDGYTF. The CDR3, as DNA: TGTGCCAGCATCGACAGGGCCAGGGATGGCTACACCTTC. This chain uses TRBV28 with TRBJ1-2; 7 bases line up with TRBD1. V gave up 7 bases and J gave up 6 bases; unmatched junction bases: 8. There are 13 residues in the CDR3. The germline V gene encodes CDR1 MDHEN and CDR2 SYDVKM.

This chain connects TRBV10-2 to TRBJ2-5, with D possibly being TRBD1 (6 bases). The end of the DNA is better explained by TRBJ2-7, so the J call may be wrong. Germline loops: CDR1 WSHSY, CDR2 SAAADI. The length of the CDR3 is 14 residues. Here the CDR3 reads CASSPQQGPYEQYF. CDR3 DNA sequence: TGCGCCAGCAGTCCCCAACAGGGCCCCTACGAGCAGTACTTC.

This chain connects TRBV9 to TRBJ2-7, with 7 bases lining up with TRBD1. J was trimmed by 1 base and V by 2 bases; bases with no gene match: 0. The length of the CDR3 is 13 residues. CDR1 is SGDLS, CDR2 YYNGEE, per germline. The CDR3 region is CASSVGQSYEQYF. The CDR3 nucleotides are TGTGCCAGCAGCGTGGGACAGTCCTACGAGCAGTACTTC.

The rearrangement links TRBV5-1 to TRBJ1-3, with 7 bases fitting TRBD1. CDR3 length: 15 residues. The junction had 3 bases not matched to a gene; V was cut back by 0 bases and J by 3 bases. CDR1 and CDR2 from the germline V gene are SGHRS and YFSETQ. For the CDR3, the DNA is TGCGCCAGCAGCTTGGACGGGACAGATGGAAACACCATATATTTT. Protein: CASSLDGTDGNTIYF.

This clone was recorded a few times. This chain connects TRBV18 to TRBJ2-3, with D tentatively TRBD2 (7 bases). Trimming took 4 bases from V and 2 from J, leaving 13 bases between them. This CDR3 region has 15 residues. The germline V gene encodes CDR1 KGHSH and CDR2 LQKENI. This CDR3 reads CASSRIGGHTDTQYF. DNA for the CDR3: TGTGCCAGCTCACGTATCGGGGGGCACACAGATACGCAGTATTTT.

The chain is built from TRBV6-5 and TRBJ2-1; a weak D match, TRBD2 (5 bases). V was trimmed by 6 bases and J by 4 bases, leaving 16 bases between them. This CDR3 region has 15 residues. CDR1 is MNHEY, CDR2 SVGAGI, per germline. The CDR3 coding sequence is TGTGCCAGCAGGATGGAGGCCCAGCAATACAATGAGCAGTTCTTC. This translates into CASRMEAQQYNEQFF.

The chain is built from TRBV28 and TRBJ1-6; 8 bases fit TRBD1. Unmatched junction bases numbered 11, after V lost 5 bases and J lost 8 bases. CDR1 and CDR2 from the germline V gene are MDHEN and SYDVKM. The CDR3 contains 16 residues. The CDR3 loop is CASSILNWTGYSPLHF. The CDR3 DNA is TGTGCCAGCAGTATCCTTAACTGGACAGGGTATTCACCCCTCCACTTT.

J is TRBJ2-7 and V is TRBV7-3, with 10 nucleotides matching TRBD2. CDR1 is SGHTA and CDR2 is FQGTGA in the germline V gene. The CDR3 loop spans 14 amino acids. After removal of 3 bases from V and 4 bases from J, the junction contained 3 bases not matched to a gene. CDR3 sequence: CASSFMGLAYEQYF. The CDR3, as DNA: TGTGCCAGCAGCTTCATGGGACTAGCGTACGAGCAGTACTTC.

This clone has just a few counts. V and J are TRBV29-1 and TRBJ2-3, with D tentatively TRBD2 (5 bases). Trimming removed 3 bases from V and 2 bases from J, with 15 bases in between. CDR3 length equals 15 residues. The germline V gene has CDR1 SQVTM and CDR2 ANQGSEA. The CDR3 here is CSVDGEGPITDTQYF. The DNA for the CDR3 is TGCAGCGTTGATGGTGAGGGCCCAATCACAGATACGCAGTATTTT.